These 15 T cell receptor beta chains share one sample of origin, sequenced in a study of CD8+CD57+ T cells in acquired aplastic anemia. For CDR3 and TCR beta VDJ profiling, genomic DNA was the template used. TCRdb fed the reads into MiXCR, producing one record per CDR3 protein. Here the sample spans roughly 80,000 distinct CDR3 sequences, approximately 45% being singletons. Specimen: sorted CD4+, CD8+, or CD8+CD57+ T cells (not recorded which) from PBMCs. These receptors were obtained from a human donor in good health, serving as a control.

In the case of this clonotype: Given a much more abundant clone one base away, this may be a read error. The chain has TRBV24-1 and TRBJ1-6, with TRBD1 matching over 7 bases. Germline lookup yields CDR1 KGHDR and CDR2 SFDVKD. The V segment lost 6 bases and the J segment 10 bases; nucleotides outside the gene matches: 8. This CDR3 is 14 amino acids long. In DNA form, the CDR3 reads TGTGCCACCAGTTTAAACAGGGGAGGATCACCCCTCCACTTT. It specifies CATSLNRGGSPLHF.

The chain is built from TRBV19 and TRBJ2-1; 7 nucleotides match TRBD2. The germline V gene encodes CDR1 LNHDA and CDR2 SQIVND (reference sequence). V lost 2 bases and J lost 3; bases outside the gene matches: 4. This CDR3 is 15 amino acids long. The CDR3 DNA reads TGTGCCAGTAGTATAACCGGGGGGATCTACAATGAGCAGTTCTTC. It is translated as CASSITGGIYNEQFF.

This clonotype has just one count. The CDR3 sequence is CASSYSRTGRNQPQHF. The CDR3 nucleotides read TGTGCCAGCAGTTACTCCCGGACAGGGCGCAATCAGCCCCAGCATTTT. The V and J genes are TRBV6-5 and TRBJ1-5; TRBD1 matches at 8 bases. Germline V gene sequence: CDR1 MNHEY, CDR2 SVGAGI. This CDR3 is 16 amino acids long. V shed 0 bases and J 2 bases; nucleotides not matched to a gene: 3.

The chain combines TRBV29-1 with TRBJ2-2, with D possibly being TRBD1 (5 bases). V lost 3 bases, J lost 2 bases, and 7 bases lay in between. There are 13 residues in the CDR3. CDR1 is SQVTM and CDR2 is ANQGSEA in the germline V gene. The CDR3 region has the DNA TGCAGCGTTGACACAGGAAACACCGGGGAGCTGTTTTTT. It is translated as CSVDTGNTGELFF.

This clonotype has a handful of counts. This rearrangement joins TRBV5-4 to TRBJ1-2, with D possibly being TRBD1 (5 bases). This CDR3 is built from 13 residues. V was trimmed by 7 bases and J by 6 bases, leaving 16 bases between them. The germline V gene encodes CDR1 SGHNT and CDR2 YYREEE (reference sequence). This CDR3 is CASSGGLPDGYTF. The DNA of the CDR3 is TGTGCCAGCTCGGGGGGACTACCTGATGGCTACACCTTC.

The chain couples TRBV27 to TRBJ1-1; perhaps TRBD1 as D (6 bases). The germline V and J ends were trimmed by 6 bases and 1 base, with 9 bases remaining between them. Germline V gives CDR1 MNHEY, CDR2 SMNVEV (reference sequence). The CDR3 is made up of 13 amino acids. In nucleotides, the CDR3 is TGTGCCAGCAGGTCAGGGGAGAACACTGAAGCTTTCTTT. Translated, it gives CASRSGENTEAFF.

The rearrangement joins TRBV2 to TRBJ2-7; TRBD1 agrees at 8 bases. Germline V CDR1 and CDR2: SNHLY, FYNNEI. The CDR3 runs to 14 residues. The ends lost 7 bases at V and 3 bases at J; junction bases unmatched: 8. CDR3 sequence reads: CASTEDRDVYEQYF. The DNA for the CDR3 is TGTGCCAGCACTGAGGACAGGGATGTCTACGAGCAGTACTTC. The variable domain in full, completed from reference TRBV2 and TRBJ2-7, reads EPEVTQTPSHQVTQMGQEVILRCVPISNHLYFYWYRQILGQKVEFLVSFYNNEISEKSEIFDDQFSVERPDGSNFTLKIRSTKLEDSAMYFCASTEDRDVYEQYFGPGTRLTVT.

This clonotype showed up many times. The chain combines TRBV5-1 with TRBJ2-7; TRBD2 agrees at 7 bases. This CDR3 has 14 amino acids. After removal of 6 bases from V and 4 bases from J, the junction contained 10 bases not matched to a gene. Germline V gene sequence: CDR1 SGHRS, CDR2 YFSETQ. The CDR3: CASNPGRGEYEQYF. For the CDR3, the DNA is TGCGCCAGCAACCCGGGACGGGGGGAATACGAGCAGTACTTC. Based on the CDR3 plus reference TRBV5-1 and TRBJ2-7, the full variable domain is KAGVTQTPRYLIKTRGQQVTLSCSPISGHRSVSWYQQTPGQGLQFLFEYFSETQRNKGNFPGRFSGRQFSNSRSEMNVSTLELGDSALYLCASNPGRGEYEQYFGPGTRLTVT.

At least ten counts were recorded for this clonotype. J is TRBJ1-1 and V is TRBV19; 7 bases align to TRBD1. This CDR3 has 13 amino acids. With V trimmed by 5 bases and J by 5 bases, 5 bases remained unmatched. Germline V gene sequence: CDR1 LNHDA, CDR2 SQIVND (reference sequence). This CDR3 reads CASSSGDRTEAFF. The CDR3, as DNA: TGTGCCAGTAGTTCCGGGGACAGAACTGAAGCTTTCTTT.

This clonotype was counted at least ten times. The chain combines TRBV24-1 with TRBJ1-1, with 10 bases identical to TRBD1. Germline trimming cut 7 bases from V and 7 bases from J; bases unmatched to any gene: 8. This CDR3 has 14 residues. In germline, CDR1 is KGHDR, CDR2 SFDVKD. The CDR3 protein is CATRRGQGSDEAFF. As DNA, the CDR3 is TGTGCCACCAGAAGGGGACAGGGGTCGGATGAAGCTTTCTTT.

The chain joins TRBV12-3 or TRBV12-4 to TRBJ2-3; D ambiguous. Between the trimmed V and J ends, which lost 3 bases and 0 bases, there was a span of 19 bases. This CDR3 comprises 18 residues. CDR3 in DNA: TGTGCCAGCAGTTTGGAACAGAAACTGTTATCTAGCACAGATACGCAGTATTTT. This translates into CASSLEQKLLSSTDTQYF.

The chain employs TRBV2 and TRBJ2-3, with D possibly being TRBD1 (6 bases). Germline loops: CDR1 SNHLY, CDR2 FYNNEI. Deletions cut 9 bases from V and 2 bases from J, with 18 bases between. The CDR3 spans 15 residues. The CDR3 sequence is CASSHGQLPTDTQYF. CDR3 DNA: TGTGCCAGTTCGCACGGACAGTTACCCACAGATACGCAGTATTTT.

This clonotype was detected a few times. The chain has TRBV20-1 and TRBJ2-3; 9 bases are a match to TRBD1. The length of the CDR3 is 15 residues. The germline CDR1 and CDR2 sequences are DFQATT and SNEGSKA (reference sequence). V was pared by 0 bases and J by 2 bases, with 3 bases of the junction left unmatched. This CDR3 is CSARDGDRDTDTQYF. CDR3 sequence (DNA): TGCAGTGCTAGAGACGGGGACAGGGACACAGATACGCAGTATTTT.

The CDR3: CSARLPTTYEQYF. The CDR3 coding sequence is TGCAGTGCTAGGCTGCCGACAACCTACGAGCAGTACTTC. The chain is built from TRBV20-1 and TRBJ2-7; no clear D. This CDR3 has 13 residues. Between the trimmed V and J ends, which lost 3 bases and 2 bases, there was a span of 11 bases. From germline, CDR1 is DFQATT and CDR2 SNEGSKA (reference sequence).

The table lists this clonotype with many counts. The chain has TRBV30 and TRBJ2-7, with D possibly matching TRBD2 (5 bases). Trimming took off 3 bases at V and 3 bases at J, with 12 bases between the two ends. Per germline, CDR1 GTSNPN and CDR2 SVGIG (reference sequence). This CDR3 has 13 residues. DNA for the CDR3: TGTGCCTGGAGCACTACGGAGGACTACGAGCAGTACTTC. Translating it yields CAWSTTEDYEQYF.